This T cell receptor beta chain was profiled in a study of blood T cell repertoires in COVID-19. Overall study context: Italy, Spain and the United States were the sources of the convalescent and acute COVID-19 samples. Nucleic acid was either cDNA or gDNA, and it came from T cells, B-cell-depleted T cells, or PBMCs.

Authors' analysis steps: Reference gene primer amplification gave nucleated cell count estimates. The repertoire was sequenced with immunoSEQ multiplex PCR; TCRdb's copy has only in-frame clones and lacks some. The V and J calls and clone size come from that table; D and trimming were worked out from the DNA. Of about 47,000 clones listed, about 90% are singletons. Germline CDR1 SGHAT, CDR2 FQNNGV. The germline V and J ends were trimmed by 1 base and 3 bases, with 13 bases remaining between them. The length of the CDR3 is 15 residues. The TCR sequence derives from a man between 70 and 80 years old with active COVID-19. Material for sequencing was peripheral blood. The chain links TRBV11-2 to TRBJ2-7; TRBD2 is a possible D gene (6 bases). CDR3 sequence: CASSLAGVTDYEQYF. CDR3 DNA sequence: TGTGCCAGCAGCTTAGCGGGGGTCACCGACTACGAGCAGTACTTC.